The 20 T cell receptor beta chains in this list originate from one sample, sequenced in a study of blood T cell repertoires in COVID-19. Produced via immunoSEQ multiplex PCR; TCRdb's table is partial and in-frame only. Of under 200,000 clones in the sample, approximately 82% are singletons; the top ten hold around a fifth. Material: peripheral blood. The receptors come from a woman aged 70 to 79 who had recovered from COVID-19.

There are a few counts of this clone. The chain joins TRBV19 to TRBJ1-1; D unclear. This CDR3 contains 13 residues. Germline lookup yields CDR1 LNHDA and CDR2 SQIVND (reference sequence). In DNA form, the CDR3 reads TGTGCTCTTCGATCTACCGGGAACACTGAAGCTTTCTTT. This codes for CALRSTGNTEAFF.

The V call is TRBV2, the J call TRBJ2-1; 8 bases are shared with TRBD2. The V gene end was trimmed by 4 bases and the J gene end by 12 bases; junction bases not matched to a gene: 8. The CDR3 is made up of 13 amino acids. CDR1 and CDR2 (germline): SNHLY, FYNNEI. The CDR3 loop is CASSGTPRGGQFF. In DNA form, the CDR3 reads TGTGCCAGCAGTGGGACCCCCCGGGGGGGGCAGTTCTTC. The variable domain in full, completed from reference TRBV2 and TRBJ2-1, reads EPEVTQTPSHQVTQMGQEVILRCVPISNHLYFYWYRQILGQKVEFLVSFYNNEISEKSEIFDDQFSVERPDGSNFTLKIRSTKLEDSAMYFCASSGTPRGGQFFGPGTRLTVL.

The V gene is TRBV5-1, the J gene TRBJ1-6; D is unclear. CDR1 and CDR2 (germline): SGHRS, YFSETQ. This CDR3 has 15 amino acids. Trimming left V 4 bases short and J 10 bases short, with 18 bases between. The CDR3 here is CASSRLRVGQSPLHF. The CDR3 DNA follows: TGCGCCAGCAGCCGTCTGAGGGTAGGGCAATCACCCCTCCACTTT. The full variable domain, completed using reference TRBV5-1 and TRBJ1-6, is KAGVTQTPRYLIKTRGQQVTLSCSPISGHRSVSWYQQTPGQGLQFLFEYFSETQRNKGNFPGRFSGRQFSNSRSEMNVSTLELGDSALYLCASSRLRVGQSPLHFGNGTRLTVT.

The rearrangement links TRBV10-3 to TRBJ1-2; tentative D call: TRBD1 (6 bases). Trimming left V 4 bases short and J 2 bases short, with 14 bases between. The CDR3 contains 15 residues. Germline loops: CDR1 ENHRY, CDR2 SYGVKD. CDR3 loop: CAISGVTGRNYGYTF. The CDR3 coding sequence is TGTGCCATCAGTGGGGTGACAGGCCGAAACTATGGCTACACCTTC.

CDR3 sequence (DNA): TGTGCCAGCAGCTTGGGGCTAGCGGCAGATACGCAGTATTTT. Its translation is CASSLGLAADTQYF. J is TRBJ2-3 and V is TRBV7-9, with 7 bases lining up with TRBD2. Trimming removed 3 bases from V and 4 bases from J; junction bases left unmatched: 4. CDR3 length: 14 amino acids. From germline, CDR1 is SEHNR and CDR2 FQNEAQ (reference sequence).

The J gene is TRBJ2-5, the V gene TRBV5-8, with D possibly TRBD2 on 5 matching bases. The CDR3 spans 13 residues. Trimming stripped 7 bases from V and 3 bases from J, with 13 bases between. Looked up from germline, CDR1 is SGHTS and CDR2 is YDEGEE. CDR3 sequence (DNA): TGTGCCAGCGGCCCGGGGTTCAAAGAGACCCAGTACTTC. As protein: CASGPGFKETQYF.

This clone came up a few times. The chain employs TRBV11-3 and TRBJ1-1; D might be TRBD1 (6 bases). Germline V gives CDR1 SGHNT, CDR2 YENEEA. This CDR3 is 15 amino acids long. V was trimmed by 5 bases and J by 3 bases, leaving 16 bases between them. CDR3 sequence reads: CASSPQGYGDTEAFF. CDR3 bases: TGTGCCAGCAGCCCCCAGGGGTATGGGGACACTGAAGCTTTCTTT. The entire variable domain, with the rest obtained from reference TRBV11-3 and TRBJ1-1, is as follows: EAGVVQSPRYKIIEKKQPVAFWCNPISGHNTLYWYLQNLGQGPELLIRYENEEAVDDSQLPKDRFSAERLKGVDSTLKIQPAELGDSAVYLCASSPQGYGDTEAFFGQGTRLTVV.

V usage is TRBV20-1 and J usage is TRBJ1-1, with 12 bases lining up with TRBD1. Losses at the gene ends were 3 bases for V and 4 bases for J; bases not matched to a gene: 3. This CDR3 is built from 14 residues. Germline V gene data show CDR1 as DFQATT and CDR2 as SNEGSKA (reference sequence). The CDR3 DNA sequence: TGCAGTGCTAGTCGGGGACAGGGGGCCACTGAAGCTTTCTTT. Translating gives CSASRGQGATEAFF.

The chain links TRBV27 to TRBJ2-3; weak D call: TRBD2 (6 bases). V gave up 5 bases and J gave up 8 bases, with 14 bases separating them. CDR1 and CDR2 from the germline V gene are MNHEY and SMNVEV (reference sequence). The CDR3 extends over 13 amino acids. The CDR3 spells CASSPFRRGTQYF. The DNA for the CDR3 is TGTGCCAGCAGTCCTTTCCGGCGGGGTACGCAGTATTTT.

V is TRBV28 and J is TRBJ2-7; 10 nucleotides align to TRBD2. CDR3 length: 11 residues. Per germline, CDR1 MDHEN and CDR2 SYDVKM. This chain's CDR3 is CGSGRAREQYF. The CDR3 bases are TGTGGGAGCGGGAGGGCCCGTGAGCAGTACTTC.

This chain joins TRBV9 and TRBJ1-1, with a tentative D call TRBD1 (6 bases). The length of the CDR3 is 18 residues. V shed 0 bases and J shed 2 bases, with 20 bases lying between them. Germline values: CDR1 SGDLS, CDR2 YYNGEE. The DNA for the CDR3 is TGTGCCAGCAGCGTAGGAATTGGGAGGGGGGCGAAAAACACTGAAGCTTTCTTT. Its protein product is CASSVGIGRGAKNTEAFF.

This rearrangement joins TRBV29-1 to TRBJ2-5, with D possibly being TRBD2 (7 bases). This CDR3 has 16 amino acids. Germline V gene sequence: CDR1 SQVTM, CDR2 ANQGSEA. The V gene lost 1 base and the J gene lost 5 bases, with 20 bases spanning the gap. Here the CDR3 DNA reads TGCAGCGTTGAAGGGGGGGCTAGCGGTGCCCGGGAGACCCAGTACTTC. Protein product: CSVEGGASGARETQYF.

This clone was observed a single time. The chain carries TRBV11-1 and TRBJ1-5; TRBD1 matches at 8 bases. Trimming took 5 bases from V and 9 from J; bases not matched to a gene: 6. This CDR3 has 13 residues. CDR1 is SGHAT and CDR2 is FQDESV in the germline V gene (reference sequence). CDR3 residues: CASSRTGFGPQHF. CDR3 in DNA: TGTGCCAGCAGCCGGACAGGGTTCGGGCCCCAGCATTTT.

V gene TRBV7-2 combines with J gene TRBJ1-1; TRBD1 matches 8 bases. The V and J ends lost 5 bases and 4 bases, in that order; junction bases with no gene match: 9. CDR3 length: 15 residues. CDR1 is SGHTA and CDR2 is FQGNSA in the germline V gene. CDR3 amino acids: CASSKPGGAGTEAFF. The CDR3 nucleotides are TGTGCCAGCAGCAAACCAGGGGGCGCGGGCACTGAAGCTTTCTTT.

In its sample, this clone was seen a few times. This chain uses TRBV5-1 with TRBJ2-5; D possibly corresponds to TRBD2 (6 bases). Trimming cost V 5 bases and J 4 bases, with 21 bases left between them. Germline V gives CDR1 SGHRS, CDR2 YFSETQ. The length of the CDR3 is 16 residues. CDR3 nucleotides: TGCGCCAGCAGGCTCCCCCTGGGCGGGGCCGGAGAGACCCAGTACTTC. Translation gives CASRLPLGGAGETQYF.

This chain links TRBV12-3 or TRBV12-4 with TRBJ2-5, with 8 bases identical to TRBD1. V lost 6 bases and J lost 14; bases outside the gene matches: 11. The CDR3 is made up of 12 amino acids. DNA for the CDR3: TGTGCCAGCAGCCCCCCGGGACAGGAGCCCTACTTC. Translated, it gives CASSPPGQEPYF.

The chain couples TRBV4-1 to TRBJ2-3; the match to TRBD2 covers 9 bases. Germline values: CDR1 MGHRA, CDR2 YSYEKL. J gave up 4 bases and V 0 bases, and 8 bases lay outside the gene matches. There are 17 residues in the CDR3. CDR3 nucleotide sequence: TGCGCCAGCAGCCAAGATCCCCCTAGCGGGGAGGCAGATACGCAGTATTTT. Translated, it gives CASSQDPPSGEADTQYF.

CDR3 in amino acids: CASSPEGNTNYGYTF. DNA of the CDR3: TGCGCCAGCAGCCCGGAGGGTAATACTAACTATGGCTACACCTTC. The chain is built from TRBV5-1 and TRBJ1-2; D call uncertain. This CDR3 is 15 amino acids long. V was clipped by 4 bases and J by 0 bases, with 13 bases between them. CDR1 and CDR2 (germline): SGHRS, YFSETQ.

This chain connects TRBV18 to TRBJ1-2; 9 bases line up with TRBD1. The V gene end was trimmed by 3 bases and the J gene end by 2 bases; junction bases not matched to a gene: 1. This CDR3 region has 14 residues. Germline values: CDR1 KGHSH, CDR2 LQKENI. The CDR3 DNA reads TGTGCCAGCTCACCTGGGACAGGGAACTATGGCTACACCTTC. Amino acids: CASSPGTGNYGYTF.

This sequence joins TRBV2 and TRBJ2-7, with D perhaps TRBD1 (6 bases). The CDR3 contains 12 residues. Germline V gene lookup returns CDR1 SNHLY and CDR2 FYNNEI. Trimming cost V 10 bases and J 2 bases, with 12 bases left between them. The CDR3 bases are TGTGCCACCAACAGGGTTCCCTACGAGCAGTACTTC. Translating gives CATNRVPYEQYF.